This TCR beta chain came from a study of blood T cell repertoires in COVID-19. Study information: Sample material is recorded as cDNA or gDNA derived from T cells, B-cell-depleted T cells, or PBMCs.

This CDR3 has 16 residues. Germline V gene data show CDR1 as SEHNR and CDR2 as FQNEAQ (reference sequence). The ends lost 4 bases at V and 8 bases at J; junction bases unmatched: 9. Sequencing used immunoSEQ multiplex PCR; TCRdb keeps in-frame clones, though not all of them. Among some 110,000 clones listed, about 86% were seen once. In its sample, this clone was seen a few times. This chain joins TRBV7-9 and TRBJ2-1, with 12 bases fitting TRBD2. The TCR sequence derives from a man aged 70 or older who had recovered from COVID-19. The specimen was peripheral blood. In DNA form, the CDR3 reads TGTGCCAGCAGCTCCGGACTAGCGGGAAATCGGGATGAGCAGTTCTTC. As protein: CASSSGLAGNRDEQFF.